This TCR beta chain was documented in a study of Ad26.COV2.S vaccination and SARS-CoV-2 variants. Study in general: Ad26.COV2.S shots went into the muscle once or twice, 56 days apart. Study conclusions and caveats: Total T cell responses were possibly underestimated by TCR breadth and depth analyses.

The protocol was immunoSEQ multiplex PCR, while the TCRdb copy is restricted to in-frame clones and leaves out a portion. The sample shows approximately 450,000 clones, more than 80% of them seen only once. Remarks on this clone: The antigen remains unidentified.

With 4 bases clipped from V and 8 bases from J, the junction kept 5 bases outside the gene matches. The CDR3 covers 13 residues. In germline, CDR1 is SQVTM, CDR2 ANQGSEA. Described treatment: about 20 received Ad26.COV2.S at low or high dose, single or two shots; several received placebo; per-sample allocation not given. Specimen acquisition occurred on day 63 following the initial vaccine or placebo injection. The individual, an adult aged 18-55 years, was a donor in Boston. This TCR came from a person between 18 and 65 years old who received the Ad26.COV2.S COVID-19 vaccine or a placebo. The sequencing here drew on peripheral blood, taken in a trial of Ad26.COV2.S vaccine versus placebo. The rearrangement joins TRBV29-1 to TRBJ2-1; 10 bases fit TRBD2. CDR3 in amino acids: CSVVPLAGDEQFF. The DNA for the CDR3 is TGCAGCGTTGTCCCCCTAGCGGGAGATGAGCAGTTCTTC.